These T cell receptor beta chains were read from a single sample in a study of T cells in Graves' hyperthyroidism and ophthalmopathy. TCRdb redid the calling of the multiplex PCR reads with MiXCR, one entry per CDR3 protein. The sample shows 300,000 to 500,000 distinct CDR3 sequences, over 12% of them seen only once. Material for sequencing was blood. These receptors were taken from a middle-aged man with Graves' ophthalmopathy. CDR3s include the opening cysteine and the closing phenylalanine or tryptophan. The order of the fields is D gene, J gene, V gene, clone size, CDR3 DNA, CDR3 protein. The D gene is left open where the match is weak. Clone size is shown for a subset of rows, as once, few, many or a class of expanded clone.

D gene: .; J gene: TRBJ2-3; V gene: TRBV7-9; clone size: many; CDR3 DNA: TGTGCCAGCAGCTTCGGGACGGCCGTTGGGGATACGCAGTATTTT; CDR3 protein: CASSFGTAVGDTQYF
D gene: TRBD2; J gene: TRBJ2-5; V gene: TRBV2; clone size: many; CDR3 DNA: TGTGCCAGCACGGGAGGGACCCAAGAGACCCAGTACTTC; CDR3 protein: CASTGGTQETQYF
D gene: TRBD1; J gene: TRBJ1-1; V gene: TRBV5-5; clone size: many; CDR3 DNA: TGTGCCAGCAGCTTGGACAGGGGCCTCACTGAAGCTTTCTTT; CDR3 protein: CASSLDRGLTEAFF
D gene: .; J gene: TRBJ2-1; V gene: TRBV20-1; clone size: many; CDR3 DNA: TGCAGTGCTAGGGACTTCCTCGCCACTCTTAGGAATGAGCAGTTCTTC; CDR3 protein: CSARDFLATLRNEQFF
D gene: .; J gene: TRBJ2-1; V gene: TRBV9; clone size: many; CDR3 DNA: TGTGCCAGCAGCGCTACACCGACGGGTGAGCAGTTCTTC; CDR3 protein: CASSATPTGEQFF
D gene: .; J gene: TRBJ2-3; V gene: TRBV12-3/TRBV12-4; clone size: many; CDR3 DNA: TGTGCCAGCAGTGTATATGGGGGCACAGATACGCAGTATTTT; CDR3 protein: CASSVYGGTDTQYF
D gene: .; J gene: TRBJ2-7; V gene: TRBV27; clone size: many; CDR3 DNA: TGTGCCAGCACCAACCCCCCCTACGAGCAGTACTTC; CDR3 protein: CASTNPPYEQYF
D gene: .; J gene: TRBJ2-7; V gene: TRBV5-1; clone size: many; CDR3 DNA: TGCGCCAGCAGCCCGGGATGGGGATTCGAGCAGTACTTC; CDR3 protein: CASSPGWGFEQYF
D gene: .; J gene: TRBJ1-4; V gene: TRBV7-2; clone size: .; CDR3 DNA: TGTGCCAGCAGCTTAGCAGCAGGTGGGAGGAATAATGAAAAACTGTTTTTT; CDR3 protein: CASSLAAGGRNNEKLFF
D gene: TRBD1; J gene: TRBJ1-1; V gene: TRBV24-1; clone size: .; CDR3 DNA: TGTGCCACCAGTGGACAAACCGGGACAGGGGTTGAAGCTTTCTTT; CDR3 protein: CATSGQTGTGVEAFF
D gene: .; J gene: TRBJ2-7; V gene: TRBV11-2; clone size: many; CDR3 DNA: TGTGCCAGCAGCTTAGATCTCCCCCTGTACGAGCAGTACTTC; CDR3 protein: CASSLDLPLYEQYF
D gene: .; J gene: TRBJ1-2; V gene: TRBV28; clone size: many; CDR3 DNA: TGTGCCAGCAGTGTAGGACACGGCGACTATGGCTACACCTTC; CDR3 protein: CASSVGHGDYGYTF
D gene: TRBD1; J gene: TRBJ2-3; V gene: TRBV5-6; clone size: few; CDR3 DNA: TGTGCCAGCAGCCCGGACAGGGGTTCGGCGGATACGCAGTATTTT; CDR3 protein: CASSPDRGSADTQYF
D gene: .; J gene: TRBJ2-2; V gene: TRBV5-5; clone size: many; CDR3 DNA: TGTGCCAGCAGCGTTGTTGGGGGTACCGGGGAGCTGTTTTTT; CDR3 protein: CASSVVGGTGELFF
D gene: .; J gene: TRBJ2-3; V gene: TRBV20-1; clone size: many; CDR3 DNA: TGCAGTGCCCAAAGGGGGGCGCCCACAGATACGCAGTATTTT; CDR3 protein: CSAQRGAPTDTQYF
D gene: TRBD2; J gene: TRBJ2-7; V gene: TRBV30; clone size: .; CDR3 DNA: TGTGCCTGGAGTGTGGGACTAGCGAGCTCCTACGAGCAGTACTTC; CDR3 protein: CAWSVGLASSYEQYF
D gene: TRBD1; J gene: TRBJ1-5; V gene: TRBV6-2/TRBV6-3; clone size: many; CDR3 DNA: TGTGCCAGCAGCTTCGGGACAGGGGGCAATCAGCCCCAGCATTTT; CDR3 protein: CASSFGTGGNQPQHF
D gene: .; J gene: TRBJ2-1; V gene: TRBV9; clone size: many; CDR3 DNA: TGTGCCAGCAGCGCCGGGGTCGCCGAGCAGTTCTTC; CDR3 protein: CASSAGVAEQFF
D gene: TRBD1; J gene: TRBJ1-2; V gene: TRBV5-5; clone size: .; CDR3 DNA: TGTGCCAGCAGATTGACAGGGGGCGCCTATGGCTACACCTTC; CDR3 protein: CASRLTGGAYGYTF
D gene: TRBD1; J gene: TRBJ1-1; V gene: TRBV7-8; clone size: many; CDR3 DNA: TGTGCCAGCAGCAGAAGACAGGGAGACGCCGCGGGCACTGAAGCTTTCTTT; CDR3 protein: CASSRRQGDAAGTEAFF
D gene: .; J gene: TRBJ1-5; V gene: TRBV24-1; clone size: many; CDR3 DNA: TGTGCCACCAGCGGGACAAGGGACAATCAGCCCCAGCATTTT; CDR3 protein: CATSGTRDNQPQHF
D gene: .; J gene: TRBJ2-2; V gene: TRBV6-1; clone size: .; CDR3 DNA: TGTGCCAGCAAGGTACAGGGATTGAACACCGGGGAGCTGTTTTTT; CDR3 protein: CASKVQGLNTGELFF
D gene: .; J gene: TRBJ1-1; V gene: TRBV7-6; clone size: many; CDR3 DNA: TGTGCCAGCAGCCGAGGACAGACTCACACTGAAGCTTTCTTT; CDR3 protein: CASSRGQTHTEAFF
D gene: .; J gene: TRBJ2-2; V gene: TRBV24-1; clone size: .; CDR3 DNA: TGTGCCACCAGCTCAACGAGGTCCACCGGGGAGCTGTTTTTT; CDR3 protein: CATSSTRSTGELFF
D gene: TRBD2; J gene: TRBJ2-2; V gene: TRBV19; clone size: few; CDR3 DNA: TGTGCCAGCTCTACCCGGACTAGCGGTTACACCGGGGAGCTGTTTTTT; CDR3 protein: CASSTRTSGYTGELFF
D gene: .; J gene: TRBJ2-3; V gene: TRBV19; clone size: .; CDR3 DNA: TGTGCCAGTAGTCCCAACAGGGACGGCACAGATACGCAGTATTTT; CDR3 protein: CASSPNRDGTDTQYF
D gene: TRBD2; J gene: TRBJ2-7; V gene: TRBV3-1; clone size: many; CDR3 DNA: TGTGCCAGCAGCCCGGGACTAGGCGCCTACGAGCAGTACTTC; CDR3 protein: CASSPGLGAYEQYF
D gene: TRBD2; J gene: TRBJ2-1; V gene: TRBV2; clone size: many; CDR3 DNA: TGTGCCAGCAGGGGAAGCGGGGTTGAGCAGTTCTTC; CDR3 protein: CASRGSGVEQFF
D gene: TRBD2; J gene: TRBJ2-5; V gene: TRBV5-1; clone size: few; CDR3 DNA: TGCGCCAGCAGTCAAACTAGCGGGAGCGTTCGGACCCAGTACTTC; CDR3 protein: CASSQTSGSVRTQYF
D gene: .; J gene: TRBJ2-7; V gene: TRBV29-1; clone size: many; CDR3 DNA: TGCAGCGCTAGACAGTCCTACGAGCAGTACTTC; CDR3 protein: CSARQSYEQYF
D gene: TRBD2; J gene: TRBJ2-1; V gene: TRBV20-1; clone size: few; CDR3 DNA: TGCAGTGCTACCTCCGGACTAGCGGGGAGTAGTAATGAGCAGTTCTTC; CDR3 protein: CSATSGLAGSSNEQFF
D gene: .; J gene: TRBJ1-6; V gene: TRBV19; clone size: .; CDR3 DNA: TGTGCCAGTAGCCCCAGGGTGCCACCCCTCCACTTT; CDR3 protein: CASSPRVPPLHF
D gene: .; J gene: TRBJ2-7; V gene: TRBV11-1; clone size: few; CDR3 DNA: TGTGCCAGCAGCCCCCGGACTACGCGGGGCTCCGAGCAGTACTTC; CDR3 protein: CASSPRTTRGSEQYF
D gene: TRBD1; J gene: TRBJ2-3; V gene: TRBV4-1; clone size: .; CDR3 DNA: TGCGCCAGCAGCCACCCAAGACAGGGGTTGACAGATACGCAGTATTTT; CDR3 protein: CASSHPRQGLTDTQYF
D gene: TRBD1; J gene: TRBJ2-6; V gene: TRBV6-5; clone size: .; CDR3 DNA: TGTGCCAGCAGTTACGCAGGGGGCTCTGGGGCCAACGTCCTGACTTTC; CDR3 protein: CASSYAGGSGANVLTF
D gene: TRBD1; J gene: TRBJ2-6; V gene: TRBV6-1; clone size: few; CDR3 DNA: TGTGCCAGCAGCGACAGGGGGCCTGGGGCCAACGTCCTGACTTTC; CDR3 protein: CASSDRGPGANVLTF
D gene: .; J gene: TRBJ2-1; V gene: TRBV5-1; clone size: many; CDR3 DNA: TGCGCCAGCAGCTTGGGACTAGAATACAATGAGCAGTTCTTC; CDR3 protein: CASSLGLEYNEQFF
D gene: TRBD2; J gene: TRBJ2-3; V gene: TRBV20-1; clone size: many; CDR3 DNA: TGCAGTGCTAGAGGGGGACCGCGGGAGGGCCGAGGAGATACGCAGTATTTT; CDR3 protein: CSARGGPREGRGDTQYF
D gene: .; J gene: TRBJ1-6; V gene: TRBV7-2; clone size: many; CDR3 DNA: TGTGCCAGCACCATGTGGTCTCGTAATTCACCCCTCCACTTT; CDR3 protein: CASTMWSRNSPLHF
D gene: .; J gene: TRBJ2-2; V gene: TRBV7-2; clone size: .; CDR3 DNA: TGTGCCAGCAGCACCCGGGCCGGGGAGCTGTTTTTT; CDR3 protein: CASSTRAGELFF
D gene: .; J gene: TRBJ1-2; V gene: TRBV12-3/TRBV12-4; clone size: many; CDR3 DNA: TGTGCCAGCAGTGGATTTACAAAACAGGGATCTAACTATGGCTACACCTTC; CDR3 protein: CASSGFTKQGSNYGYTF
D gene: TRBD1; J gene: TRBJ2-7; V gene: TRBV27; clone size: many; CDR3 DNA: TGTGCCAGCAGTTCCCGGCAGGGGGCTACGTACGAGCAGTACTTC; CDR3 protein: CASSSRQGATYEQYF
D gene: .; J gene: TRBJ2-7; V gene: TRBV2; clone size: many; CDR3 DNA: TGTGCCAGCATGGGAGGTAGGCGGAGCTCCTACGAGCAGTACTTC; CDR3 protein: CASMGGRRSSYEQYF
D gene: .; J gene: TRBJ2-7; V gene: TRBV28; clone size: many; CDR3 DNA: TGTGCCAGCAGTTTATCGTGGCGGGCGTGGGGGGAGCAGTACTTC; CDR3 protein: CASSLSWRAWGEQYF
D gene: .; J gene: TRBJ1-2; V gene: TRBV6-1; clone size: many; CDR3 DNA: TGTGCCAGCAGTGAGACGGGACGCTATGGCTACACCTTC; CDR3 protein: CASSETGRYGYTF
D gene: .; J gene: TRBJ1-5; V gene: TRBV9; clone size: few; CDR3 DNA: TGTGCCAGCAGCGTAGCGATGGGGGAAGGTCAGCCCCAGCATTTT; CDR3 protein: CASSVAMGEGQPQHF
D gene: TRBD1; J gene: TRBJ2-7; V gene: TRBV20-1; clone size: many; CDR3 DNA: TGCAGTGCTATAAGCCAGGGGGCGTACGAGCAGTACTTC; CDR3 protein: CSAISQGAYEQYF
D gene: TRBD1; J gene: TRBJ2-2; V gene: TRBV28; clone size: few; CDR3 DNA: TGTGCCAGCAGTCTGGTTGGGGCGACAGGGGGCCCCACCGGGGAGCTGTTTTTT; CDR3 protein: CASSLVGATGGPTGELFF
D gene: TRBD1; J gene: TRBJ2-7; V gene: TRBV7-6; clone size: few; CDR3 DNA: TGTGCCAGCAGATACAGACAGGGTACGGACTACGAGCAGTACTTC; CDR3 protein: CASRYRQGTDYEQYF
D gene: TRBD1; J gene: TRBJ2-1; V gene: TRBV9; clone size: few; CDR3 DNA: TGTGCCAGCAGCGAGACCCAGGGGGAGTTTAACGAGCAGTTCTTC; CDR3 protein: CASSETQGEFNEQFF
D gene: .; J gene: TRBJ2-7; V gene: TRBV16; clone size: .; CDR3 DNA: TGTGCCAGCAGCCAATCCGTAGGTACCTACGAGCAGTACTTC; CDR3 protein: CASSQSVGTYEQYF
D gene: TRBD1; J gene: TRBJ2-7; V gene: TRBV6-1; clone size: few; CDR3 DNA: TGTGCCAGCGGAACAGGGGGCTACTACGAGCAGTACTTC; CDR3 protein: CASGTGGYYEQYF
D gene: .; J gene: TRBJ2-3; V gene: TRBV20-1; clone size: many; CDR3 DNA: TGCAGTGCCAAAAAGGGCTTGGCGGGCCCAGATACGCAGTATTTT; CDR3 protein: CSAKKGLAGPDTQYF
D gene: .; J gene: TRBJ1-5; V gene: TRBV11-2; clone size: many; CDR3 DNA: TGTGCCAGCAGCGTGCCAGATAGCAATCAGCCCCAGCATTTT; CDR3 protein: CASSVPDSNQPQHF
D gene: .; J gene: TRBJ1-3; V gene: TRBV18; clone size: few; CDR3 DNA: TGTGCCAGCTCACCACCGTGGTCGAGCTCTGGAAACACCATATATTTT; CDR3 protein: CASSPPWSSSGNTIYF
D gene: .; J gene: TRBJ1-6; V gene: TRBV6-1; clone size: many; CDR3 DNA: TGTGCCGGAAGACCTCAGGGGTTAAATAATTCACCCCTCCACTTT; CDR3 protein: CAGRPQGLNNSPLHF
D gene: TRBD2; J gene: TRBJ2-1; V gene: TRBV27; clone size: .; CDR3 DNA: TGTGCCAGCAGGAGGACTAGCGGCGATGAGCAGTTCTTC; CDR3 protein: CASRRTSGDEQFF